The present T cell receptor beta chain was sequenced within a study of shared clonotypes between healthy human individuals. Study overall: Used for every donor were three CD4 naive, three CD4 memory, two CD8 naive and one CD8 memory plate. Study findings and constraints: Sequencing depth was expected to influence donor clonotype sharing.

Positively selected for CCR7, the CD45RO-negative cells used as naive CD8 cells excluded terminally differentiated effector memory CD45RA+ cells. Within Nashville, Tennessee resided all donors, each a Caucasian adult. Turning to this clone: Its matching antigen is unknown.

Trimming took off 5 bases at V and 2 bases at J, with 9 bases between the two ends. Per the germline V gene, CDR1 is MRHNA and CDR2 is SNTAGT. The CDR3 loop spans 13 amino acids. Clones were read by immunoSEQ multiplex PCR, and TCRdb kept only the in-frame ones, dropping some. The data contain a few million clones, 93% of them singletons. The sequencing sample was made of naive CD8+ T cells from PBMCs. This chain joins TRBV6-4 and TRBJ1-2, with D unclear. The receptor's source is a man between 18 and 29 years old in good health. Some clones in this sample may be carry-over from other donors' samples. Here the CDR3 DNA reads TGTGCCAGCAGTCCGGGCTTAAACTATGGCTACACCTTC. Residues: CASSPGLNYGYTF.